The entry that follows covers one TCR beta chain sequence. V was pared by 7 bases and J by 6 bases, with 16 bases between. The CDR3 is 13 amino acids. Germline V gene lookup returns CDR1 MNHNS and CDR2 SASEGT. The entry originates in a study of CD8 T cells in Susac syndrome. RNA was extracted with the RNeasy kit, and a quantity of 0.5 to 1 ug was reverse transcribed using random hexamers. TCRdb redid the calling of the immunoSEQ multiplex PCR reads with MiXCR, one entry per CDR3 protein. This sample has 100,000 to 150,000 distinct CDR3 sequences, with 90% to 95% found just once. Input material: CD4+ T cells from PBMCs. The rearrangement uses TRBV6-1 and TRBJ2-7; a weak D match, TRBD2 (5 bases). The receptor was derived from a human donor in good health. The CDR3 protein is CASNLQLVSEQYF. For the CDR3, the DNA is TGTGCCAGCAACCTTCAACTAGTCTCCGAGCAGTACTTC.